A selection of T cell receptor beta chains follows, all from one sample in a study of CD8 T cells in ankylosing spondylitis. One entry per CDR3 protein, called by TCRdb with MiXCR from the 5' RACE reads. The data hold around 300,000 distinct CDR3 sequences, with 20% to 25% observed a single time. The sequenced sample was blood, either unsorted or a sorted T cell fraction (not recorded which). These receptors all come from a female donor with ankylosing spondylitis or in good health (not recorded which). CDR3s include the opening cysteine and the closing phenylalanine or tryptophan. The D gene is left open where the match is weak. Clone size is given for some rows only: seen once, a few or many times, or a class if the clone is expanded.

>TRBV6-2/TRBV6-3|NA|TRBJ2-2|once
TGTGCCAGCAGTCGGACTGGGGGGGGGCGCCTCACCGGGGAGCTGTTTTTT
CASSRTGGGRLTGELFF
>TRBV7-2|NA|TRBJ1-2|NA
TGTGCCAGCAGCTTAATGGGGCCCCCTAACTATGGCTACACCTTC
CASSLMGPPNYGYTF
>TRBV7-2|NA|TRBJ2-1|NA
TGTGCCAGCAGCCGGGGCTCCTACAATGAGCAGTTCTTC
CASSRGSYNEQFF
>TRBV20-1|NA|TRBJ1-2|NA
TGCAGTGCCACCTCAGGCGGGGCAGGAAACTATGGCTACACCTTC
CSATSGGAGNYGYTF
>TRBV27|NA|TRBJ1-1|once
TGTGCCAGCAGTTTATACTGGACGGACACTGAAGCTTTCTTT
CASSLYWTDTEAFF
>TRBV5-1|TRBD2|TRBJ2-1|NA
TGCGCCAGCAGCTTTCTGGGGGAGGGTGAGCAGTTCTTC
CASSFLGEGEQFF
>TRBV18|TRBD1|TRBJ2-5|NA
TGTGCCAGCTCATCCCGGGACAGGCGAGGGGAGACCCAGTACTTC
CASSSRDRRGETQYF
>TRBV27|TRBD2|TRBJ2-3|few
TGTGCCAGCAGCGTCGACCTAGCGGGAGGGAGCACAGATACGCAGTATTTT
CASSVDLAGGSTDTQYF
>TRBV24-1|NA|TRBJ2-5|NA
TGTGCCACCAGTGGTGGGGGGGAGACCCAGTACTTC
CATSGGGETQYF
>TRBV6-2/TRBV6-3|NA|TRBJ1-1|few
TGTGCCAGCAGCCCCCAGTCGAACACTGAAGCTTTCTTT
CASSPQSNTEAFF
>TRBV12-5|TRBD2|TRBJ2-1|NA
TGTGCTAGTGGTCTGGGACTAGCGGGAGATGAGCAGTTCTTC
CASGLGLAGDEQFF
>TRBV10-2|NA|TRBJ1-1|few
TGCGCCAGCAGTGAGCTAGGGACGATAAGGACTGAAGCTTTCTTT
CASSELGTIRTEAFF
>TRBV4-3|NA|TRBJ1-1|NA
TGCGCCAGCAGCCAACAGAGGGGGGAGTCAGCTTTCTTT
CASSQQRGESAFF
>TRBV7-2|NA|TRBJ2-1|few
TGTGCCAGCAGCTTAATCAGGGAGGATGAGCAGTTCTTC
CASSLIREDEQFF
>TRBV29-1|NA|TRBJ2-3|many
TGCAGCGTTGGGGAGGGGGAAGAGAATACGCAGTATTTT
CSVGEGEENTQYF
>TRBV5-1|NA|TRBJ2-2|few
TGCGCCAGCAGCTTAAAAGGGGAGAACACCGGGGAGCTGTTTTTT
CASSLKGENTGELFF
>TRBV10-3|TRBD2|TRBJ2-2|NA
TGTGCCATCAGACTAGCGGGAGGAGGCACCGGGGAGCTGTTTTTT
CAIRLAGGGTGELFF
>TRBV2|TRBD1|TRBJ2-7|few
TGTGCCAGCAAATTAATGGGGACAGGGGTTTACGAGCAGTACTTC
CASKLMGTGVYEQYF
>TRBV20-1|NA|TRBJ1-2|NA
TGCAGTGCCCAACCTTCGACTACTAACTATGGCTACACCTTC
CSAQPSTTNYGYTF
>TRBV28|NA|TRBJ1-2|many
TGTGCCAGCAGGTTTTTACGGGGGGCAGACTATGGCTACACCTTC
CASRFLRGADYGYTF
>TRBV11-2|TRBD2|TRBJ2-5|NA
TGTGCCAGCAGCTTTTGGGCTAGCGGGAGGGCCCGCCAAGAGACCCAGTACTTC
CASSFWASGRARQETQYF
>TRBV3-1|NA|TRBJ2-1|few
TGTGCCAGCAGGCGGGTTCCTCGGTACAATGAGCAGTTCTTC
CASRRVPRYNEQFF
>TRBV29-1|NA|TRBJ2-7|many
TGCAGCGCCCAACAAGTGGAGAACCCTCCCTACGAGCAGTACTTC
CSAQQVENPPYEQYF
>TRBV23-1|NA|TRBJ1-5|NA
TGCGCCAGCAGTCGCCAACAGGGCGCTAGGAGCAATCAGCCCCAGCATTTT
CASSRQQGARSNQPQHF
>TRBV2|NA|TRBJ1-1|few
TGTGCCAGCAGCGTGACATGGAACACTGAAGCTTTCTTT
CASSVTWNTEAFF
>TRBV20-1|TRBD2|TRBJ2-5|many
TGCAGTGCTCTGACTAGCGGGAGAGAGACCCAGTACTTC
CSALTSGRETQYF
>TRBV18|NA|TRBJ1-6|NA
TGTGCCAGCTCACCCGAGGGTTCACCCCTCCACTTT
CASSPEGSPLHF
>TRBV27|NA|TRBJ2-3|NA
TGTGCCAGCAGCGGACTATCCCCAGATACGCAGTATTTT
CASSGLSPDTQYF
>TRBV7-2|NA|TRBJ2-1|NA
TGTGCCAGCAGCTTGGACAGCGGGTACAATGAGCAGTTCTTC
CASSLDSGYNEQFF
>TRBV3-1|TRBD1|TRBJ2-1|NA
TGTGCCAGCAGTCTCCCCGGGACAGGGATGAGGAATGAGCAGTTCTTC
CASSLPGTGMRNEQFF
>TRBV20-1|TRBD2|TRBJ2-1|many
TGCAGTGCTACTATAGCGGGAGCCCCCTACAATGAGCAGTTCTTC
CSATIAGAPYNEQFF
>TRBV7-2|NA|TRBJ2-1|few
TGTGCCAGCGGAACTAGGAGCTACAATGAGCAGTTCTTC
CASGTRSYNEQFF
>TRBV18|NA|TRBJ2-2|NA
TGTGCCAGCTCACCAACAGACAGAAACACCGGGGAGCTGTTTTTT
CASSPTDRNTGELFF
>TRBV20-1|NA|TRBJ2-7|NA
TGCAGTGCGAGAGACGGAGGGGCCCAACTCTACGAGCAGTACTTC
CSARDGGAQLYEQYF
>TRBV6-1|NA|TRBJ1-6|NA
TGTGCCAGCAGTCTGACAGATTCACCCCTCCACTTT
CASSLTDSPLHF
>TRBV24-1|TRBD2|TRBJ2-1|NA
TGTGCCACCAGTGATCCGGGACTAGCGGAGAGGGGGCAGTTCTTC
CATSDPGLAERGQFF
>TRBV27|NA|TRBJ2-7|NA
TGTGCCAGCAGACCCCGACTAGGGCCCTACGAGCAGTACTTC
CASRPRLGPYEQYF
>TRBV12-3/TRBV12-4|TRBD2|TRBJ2-1|many
TGTGCCAGCTGGACTAGCGGGGGGAATGAGCAGTTCTTC
CASWTSGGNEQFF
>TRBV11-3|NA|TRBJ2-2|once
TGTGCCAGCAGCTCCGGACTACCTATAGGCGGGGAGCTGTTTTTT
CASSSGLPIGGELFF
>TRBV29-1|TRBD2|TRBJ2-1|many
TGCAGCGTCAGGGGACTAGCGGAAGACAATGAGCAGTTCTTC
CSVRGLAEDNEQFF
>TRBV4-3|TRBD1|TRBJ1-6|NA
TGCGCCAGCAGCCATGACCGGGACAGAAATTCACCCCTCCACTTT
CASSHDRDRNSPLHF
>TRBV27|TRBD2|TRBJ2-1|NA
TGTGCCAGCAGTACGAGACTAGCGGGAGGCGGTGAGCAGTTCTTC
CASSTRLAGGGEQFF
>TRBV12-3/TRBV12-4|TRBD2|TRBJ2-1|few
TGTGCCAGCAGTTTAGGGGGGAACGGGAGGGGGGACAATGAGCAGTTCTTC
CASSLGGNGRGDNEQFF
>TRBV11-2|TRBD1|TRBJ1-1|few
TGTGCCAGCACCCTTATGCCTCTGGGACAGGGGGCGGAGAACACTGAAGCTTTCTTT
CASTLMPLGQGAENTEAFF
>TRBV5-1|NA|TRBJ2-1|few
TGCGCCAGCAGCTTGGAAGTGGGAGCGAACAATGAGCAGTTCTTC
CASSLEVGANNEQFF
>TRBV20-1|NA|TRBJ2-5|NA
TGCAGTGCTGGACGCGGGGCGAGGGAGACCCAGTACTTC
CSAGRGARETQYF
>TRBV4-1|NA|TRBJ2-5|NA
TGCGCCAGCAGCCAAGAATTGAGTAGGGAGACCCAGTACTTC
CASSQELSRETQYF
>TRBV6-5|TRBD1|TRBJ1-3|few
TGTGCCAGCAGTTACACGACAGGGTCTGGAAACACCATATATTTT
CASSYTTGSGNTIYF
>TRBV7-8|NA|TRBJ1-5|many
TGTGCCAGCAGCACTCGGCTTAATCAGCCCCAGCATTTT
CASSTRLNQPQHF
>TRBV12-3/TRBV12-4|TRBD2|TRBJ2-3|NA
TGTGCCAGCAGTTTGACCGGGAGGCATACGCAGTATTTT
CASSLTGRHTQYF
>TRBV6-5|NA|TRBJ2-5|NA
TGTGCCAGCAGTTACGGGTGGTCCGGAGAGACCCAGTACTTC
CASSYGWSGETQYF
>TRBV27|TRBD2|TRBJ2-7|NA
TGTGCCAGCAGTTTAAGGACTAGCGGCGAGCAGTACTTC
CASSLRTSGEQYF
>TRBV11-2|TRBD2|TRBJ2-1|NA
TGTGCCAGCAGCTACAGCGGGAGCCCCTACAATGAGCAGTTCTTC
CASSYSGSPYNEQFF
>TRBV5-1|TRBD1|TRBJ2-5|NA
TGCGCCAGCAGCCCCGGACAGGACCAAGAGACCCAGTACTTC
CASSPGQDQETQYF
>TRBV20-1|NA|TRBJ1-3|many
TGCAGTGCCATCGGCCCATCTGGAAACACCATATATTTT
CSAIGPSGNTIYF